The clone carrying this T cell receptor (beta chain) was seen a single time. Its target is unknown. This record comes from a study of blood T cells in healthy people across ages. Findings and caveats of the study: PBMC samples, being unsorted, prevented any conclusive comparison of naive and antigen-experienced cells.

Sample-barcoded 5' priming and a J-beta primer mix drove a second PCR of roughly 7 to 11 cycles. TCRdb ran MiXCR on the 5' RACE reads and lists one entry per CDR3 protein. The profile shows about 1.5 million distinct CDR3 sequences, roughly 43% of them singletons. This CDR3 is 16 amino acids long. V shed 0 bases and J shed 2 bases, with 12 bases lying between them. The germline V gene encodes CDR1 SEHNR and CDR2 FQNEAQ (reference sequence). The clonotype was recovered from a woman younger than 35 in good health. The J gene is TRBJ2-3, the V gene TRBV7-9, with a possible D match to TRBD2 (6 bases). The sequenced material came from blood. The CDR3 protein is CASSLAPSGDTDTQYF. In DNA, the CDR3 is TGTGCCAGCAGCTTAGCGCCGTCGGGGGACACAGATACGCAGTATTTT.